This TCR beta chain comes out of a study of blood T cell repertoires in COVID-19. Authors' methods: Amplification of reference gene primers provided the estimated nucleated cell counts. The method was immunoSEQ multiplex PCR; TCRdb's version includes in-frame clones alone and lacks a portion of them. From that table come the V and J calls and clone size; the DNA was used to work out D and trimming. The data show about 240,000 clones, more than 75% seen once. This clone was counted a few times. Germline values: CDR1 SGDLS, CDR2 YYNGEE. V was cut by 7 bases and J by 1 base, with 8 bases left in between. The CDR3 consists of 12 residues.

V is TRBV9 and J is TRBJ1-1; possible D gene TRBD1, 6 bases. Sequenced: peripheral blood. The clonotype originates from a woman aged 60-70 years with active or convalescent COVID-19. The CDR3 sequence: CASGRGNTEAFF. CDR3 coding DNA: TGTGCCAGCGGCAGGGGGAACACTGAAGCTTTCTTT.